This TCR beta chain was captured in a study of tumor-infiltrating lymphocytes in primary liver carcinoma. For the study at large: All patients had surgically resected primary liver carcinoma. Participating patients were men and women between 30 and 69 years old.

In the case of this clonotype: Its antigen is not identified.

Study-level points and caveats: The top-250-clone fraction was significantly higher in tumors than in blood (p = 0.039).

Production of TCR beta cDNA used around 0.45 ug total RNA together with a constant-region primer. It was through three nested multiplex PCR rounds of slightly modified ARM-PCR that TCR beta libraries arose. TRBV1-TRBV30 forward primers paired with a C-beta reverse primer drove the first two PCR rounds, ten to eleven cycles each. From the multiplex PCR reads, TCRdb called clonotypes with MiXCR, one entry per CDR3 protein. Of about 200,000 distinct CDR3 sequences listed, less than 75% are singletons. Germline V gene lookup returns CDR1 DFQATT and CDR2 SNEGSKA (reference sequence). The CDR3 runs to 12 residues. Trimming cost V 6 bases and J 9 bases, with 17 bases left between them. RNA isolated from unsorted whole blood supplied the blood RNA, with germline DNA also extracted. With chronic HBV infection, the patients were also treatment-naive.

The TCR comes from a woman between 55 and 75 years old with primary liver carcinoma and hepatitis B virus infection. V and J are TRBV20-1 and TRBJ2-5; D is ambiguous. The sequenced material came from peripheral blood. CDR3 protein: CSAKNMGTPQYF. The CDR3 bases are TGCAGTGCCAAAAACATGGGCACGCCCCAGTACTTC.